One sample yielded the 20 T cell receptor beta chains listed below, sequenced in a study of CD8+ T cells in alopecia areata. Treatment noted: oral pan-JAK inhibitor, 5-10 mg twice daily. As the sequencing template, cDNA was produced by extracting RNA and reverse transcribing it. Data came from immunoSEQ multiplex PCR; TCRdb stores just in-frame clones and leaves some out. The table records approximately 65,000 clones, roughly 46% of them present only once. Here the sequenced sample was CD8+ T cells sorted from blood, taken at approximately week 36, from a patient treated with tofacitinib. The source is a human donor with alopecia areata.

The J gene is TRBJ2-7, the V gene TRBV29-1; TRBD1 aligns across 10 bases. This CDR3 contains 14 residues. V was clipped by 5 bases and J by 1 base; unmatched bases: 5. Per the germline V gene, CDR1 is SQVTM and CDR2 is ANQGSEA. The CDR3 loop reads CSVTGTGESYEQYF. DNA of the CDR3: TGCAGCGTTACCGGGACAGGGGAGTCCTACGAGCAGTACTTC.

The chain employs TRBV9 and TRBJ2-5; the D is unclear. The germline CDR1 and CDR2 sequences are SGDLS and YYNGEE. Trimming took 2 bases from V and 2 from J, leaving 10 bases between them. The CDR3 totals 14 residues. The DNA for the CDR3 is TGTGCCAGCAGCGTCCGATGGGAACAAGAGACCCAGTACTTC. This translates into CASSVRWEQETQYF. Together with reference TRBV9 and TRBJ2-5, the CDR3 gives the full variable domain: DSGVTQTPKHLITATGQRVTLRCSPRSGDLSVYWYQQSLDQGLQFLIQYYNGEERAKGNILERFSAQQFPDLHSELNLSSLELGDSALYFCASSVRWEQETQYFGPGTRLLVL.

This clone was seen only a few times. The chain recombines TRBV11-2 with TRBJ2-3, with TRBD1 matching 7 bases. CDR3 length: 16 residues. The V gene's germline CDR1 is SGHAT and CDR2 FQNNGV. The trim removed 3 bases at V and 2 bases at J, leaving 8 bases unmatched. Here the CDR3 DNA reads TGTGCCAGCAGCTTGTGGGGGACAGCCAACACAGATACGCAGTATTTT. Translation gives CASSLWGTANTDTQYF.

The rearrangement joins TRBV9 to TRBJ2-2; no clear D gene. The length of the CDR3 is 10 residues. Germline values: CDR1 SGDLS, CDR2 YYNGEE. The V end lost 1 base, the J end lost 9 bases, and 1 base lay between the germline ends. The CDR3 spells CASSVRELFF. CDR3 sequence (DNA): TGTGCCAGCAGCGTACGGGAGCTGTTTTTT.

This clone is classed as medium-sized. In the same sample, other DNA sequences code for this CDR3. The chain joins TRBV4-1 to TRBJ1-5; D not resolved. V lost 0 bases to trimming and J lost 3 bases, with 3 bases between them. CDR1 and CDR2 (germline): MGHRA, YSYEKL. The CDR3 consists of 13 residues. CDR3 sequence reads: CASSQDPNQPQHF. CDR3 DNA: TGCGCCAGCAGCCAAGACCCCAATCAGCCCCAGCATTTT.

The J gene is TRBJ1-1, the V gene TRBV4-2, with a tentative D call TRBD1 (5 bases). V dropped 1 base and J dropped 5 bases, with 11 bases sitting between them. Germline CDR1 reads LGHNA; CDR2 reads YNFKEQ. The CDR3 loop spans 14 amino acids. The CDR3 reads CASSQGGVGTEAFF. CDR3 DNA: TGTGCCAGCAGCCAAGGGGGCGTCGGAACTGAAGCTTTCTTT.

This chain links TRBV29-1 with TRBJ2-2; D might be TRBD1 (6 bases). V lost 7 bases and J lost 0, with 12 bases in between. Looked up from germline, CDR1 is SQVTM and CDR2 is ANQGSEA. This CDR3 spans 14 amino acids. CDR3 sequence reads: CSAWDTSNTGELFF. DNA of the CDR3: TGCAGCGCCTGGGACACTTCGAACACCGGGGAGCTGTTTTTT.

V is TRBV28 and J is TRBJ2-3; the D call may be TRBD1 or TRBD2 (5 bases each). V lost 5 bases and J 10 bases, leaving 13 bases between the germline ends. CDR1 MDHEN and CDR2 SYDVKM come from the germline V gene. The CDR3 sequence is 12 residues long. The DNA for the CDR3 is TGTGCCAGCAGTCTCGACCGGGACCCGCAGTATTTT. Encoded protein: CASSLDRDPQYF.

This clone appeared a few times. The chain has TRBV7-9 and TRBJ2-7; D not certain. The CDR3 runs 13 residues. The germline V gene has CDR1 SEHNR and CDR2 FQNEAQ (reference sequence). Trimming took 1 base from V and 5 from J, leaving 9 bases between them. The CDR3 region is CASSLGGSNEQYF. In DNA, the CDR3 is TGTGCCAGCAGCTTAGGGGGTTCGAACGAGCAGTACTTC.

This clone was seen more than once but under ten times. This sample also contains other DNA sequences that code for the same CDR3. The CDR3 nucleotides are TGCAGCGTTGGTATGAACACTGAAGCTTTCTTT. Its translation is CSVGMNTEAFF. The rearrangement links TRBV29-1 to TRBJ1-1, with no clear D. The CDR3 runs 11 residues. Germline lookup yields CDR1 SQVTM and CDR2 ANQGSEA. The ends were cut back, 4 bases at V and 0 bases at J, with 3 bases in the middle.

A remark on this clone: Distinct nucleotide sequences in the sample also encode this CDR3. The J gene is TRBJ2-7, the V gene TRBV29-1; 9 bases match TRBD1. From germline, CDR1 is SQVTM and CDR2 ANQGSEA. Germline trimming cut 6 bases from V and 4 bases from J; bases unmatched to any gene: 4. This CDR3 is 12 amino acids long. CDR3 sequence reads: CSVRDRDYEQYF. The CDR3 DNA sequence: TGCAGCGTACGGGACAGGGATTACGAGCAGTACTTC.

This clone appeared a few times. V gene TRBV5-6 combines with J gene TRBJ1-1, with 9 bases identical to TRBD1. V shed 0 bases, J shed 8 bases, and the junction held 8 bases outside the gene matches. The CDR3 has 15 amino acids. Germline-derived CDR1 and CDR2 are SGHDT and YYEEEE. The CDR3 region is CASSLATGGLEEAFF. DNA of the CDR3: TGTGCCAGCAGCTTGGCCACAGGGGGCTTGGAGGAAGCTTTCTTT.

The J gene is TRBJ2-5, the V gene TRBV30, with TRBD2 matching over 7 bases. The CDR3 has 13 amino acids. CDR1 GTSNPN and CDR2 SVGIG come from the germline V gene (reference sequence). V lost 5 bases and J lost 2; bases outside the gene matches: 5. CDR3 in amino acids: CAWGRREQETQYF. The CDR3 bases are TGTGCCTGGGGCCGGCGGGAGCAAGAGACCCAGTACTTC.

This chain uses TRBV5-6 with TRBJ2-2; D might be TRBD2 (5 bases). There are 13 residues in the CDR3. Per the germline V gene, CDR1 is SGHDT and CDR2 is YYEEEE. V was clipped by 2 bases and J by 11 bases, with 13 bases between them. The CDR3 sequence is CASSLPSPSELFF. The CDR3 DNA is TGTGCCAGCAGCTTACCTAGCCCTTCTGAGCTGTTTTTT.

Only a few counts were recorded for this clone. The rearrangement links TRBV7-8 to TRBJ2-7; D is unclear. Trimming stripped 5 bases from V and 3 bases from J, with 5 bases between. The germline V gene has CDR1 SGHVS and CDR2 FQNEAQ. The CDR3 contains 11 residues. CDR3 protein: CASSPNYEQYF. CDR3 DNA: TGTGCCAGCAGCCCCAACTACGAGCAGTACTTC.

There are a few counts of this clone. The rearrangement joins TRBV11-1 to TRBJ2-5, with unresolved D. This CDR3 has 15 residues. V shed 6 bases and J shed 5 bases, with 19 bases lying between them. From germline, CDR1 is SGHAT and CDR2 FQDESV (reference sequence). The CDR3: CASRESPQARETQYF. The CDR3 DNA sequence: TGTGCCAGCAGAGAGTCCCCCCAGGCAAGGGAGACCCAGTACTTC.

The chain has TRBV27 and TRBJ2-7, with TRBD2 matching 9 bases. The germline CDR1 and CDR2 sequences are MNHEY and SMNVEV (reference sequence). V lost 5 bases to trimming and J lost 4 bases; unmatched junction nucleotides: 18. The CDR3 totals 18 residues. Here the CDR3 DNA reads TGTGCCAGCAGTCCTAATAGCCAACCGGGACTAGCCCATTACGAGCAGTACTTC. Its translation is CASSPNSQPGLAHYEQYF.

This clone was picked up a small number of times. The rearrangement joins TRBV28 to TRBJ2-1; D might be TRBD1 or TRBD2, each matching 5 bases. Germline assignment: CDR1 MDHEN and CDR2 SYDVKM. The CDR3 loop spans 12 amino acids. Trimming removed 5 bases from V and 9 bases from J, with 11 bases in between. This CDR3 reads CASSTIGGEQFF. CDR3 coding DNA: TGTGCCAGCAGTACTATTGGGGGTGAGCAGTTCTTC.

The V gene is TRBV2, the J gene TRBJ1-5; 12 positions agree with TRBD1. V lost 5 bases to trimming and J lost 5 bases; unmatched junction nucleotides: 7. The germline gives CDR1 SNHLY, CDR2 FYNNEI. The CDR3 extends over 16 amino acids. The CDR3 nucleotides read TGTGCCAGCAGTAGGGACAGGGGGCGATACGATCAGCCCCAGCATTTT. This codes for CASSRDRGRYDQPQHF.

The CDR3 reads CASSPGQDMHF. The CDR3 coding sequence is TGTGCCAGCAGCCCCGGACAGGACATGCATTTT. The chain couples TRBV7-9 to TRBJ1-5, with 7 bases fitting TRBD1. CDR1 and CDR2 from the germline V gene are SEHNR and FQNEAQ (reference sequence). The CDR3 consists of 11 residues. V shed 5 bases and J 15 bases; nucleotides not matched to a gene: 7.